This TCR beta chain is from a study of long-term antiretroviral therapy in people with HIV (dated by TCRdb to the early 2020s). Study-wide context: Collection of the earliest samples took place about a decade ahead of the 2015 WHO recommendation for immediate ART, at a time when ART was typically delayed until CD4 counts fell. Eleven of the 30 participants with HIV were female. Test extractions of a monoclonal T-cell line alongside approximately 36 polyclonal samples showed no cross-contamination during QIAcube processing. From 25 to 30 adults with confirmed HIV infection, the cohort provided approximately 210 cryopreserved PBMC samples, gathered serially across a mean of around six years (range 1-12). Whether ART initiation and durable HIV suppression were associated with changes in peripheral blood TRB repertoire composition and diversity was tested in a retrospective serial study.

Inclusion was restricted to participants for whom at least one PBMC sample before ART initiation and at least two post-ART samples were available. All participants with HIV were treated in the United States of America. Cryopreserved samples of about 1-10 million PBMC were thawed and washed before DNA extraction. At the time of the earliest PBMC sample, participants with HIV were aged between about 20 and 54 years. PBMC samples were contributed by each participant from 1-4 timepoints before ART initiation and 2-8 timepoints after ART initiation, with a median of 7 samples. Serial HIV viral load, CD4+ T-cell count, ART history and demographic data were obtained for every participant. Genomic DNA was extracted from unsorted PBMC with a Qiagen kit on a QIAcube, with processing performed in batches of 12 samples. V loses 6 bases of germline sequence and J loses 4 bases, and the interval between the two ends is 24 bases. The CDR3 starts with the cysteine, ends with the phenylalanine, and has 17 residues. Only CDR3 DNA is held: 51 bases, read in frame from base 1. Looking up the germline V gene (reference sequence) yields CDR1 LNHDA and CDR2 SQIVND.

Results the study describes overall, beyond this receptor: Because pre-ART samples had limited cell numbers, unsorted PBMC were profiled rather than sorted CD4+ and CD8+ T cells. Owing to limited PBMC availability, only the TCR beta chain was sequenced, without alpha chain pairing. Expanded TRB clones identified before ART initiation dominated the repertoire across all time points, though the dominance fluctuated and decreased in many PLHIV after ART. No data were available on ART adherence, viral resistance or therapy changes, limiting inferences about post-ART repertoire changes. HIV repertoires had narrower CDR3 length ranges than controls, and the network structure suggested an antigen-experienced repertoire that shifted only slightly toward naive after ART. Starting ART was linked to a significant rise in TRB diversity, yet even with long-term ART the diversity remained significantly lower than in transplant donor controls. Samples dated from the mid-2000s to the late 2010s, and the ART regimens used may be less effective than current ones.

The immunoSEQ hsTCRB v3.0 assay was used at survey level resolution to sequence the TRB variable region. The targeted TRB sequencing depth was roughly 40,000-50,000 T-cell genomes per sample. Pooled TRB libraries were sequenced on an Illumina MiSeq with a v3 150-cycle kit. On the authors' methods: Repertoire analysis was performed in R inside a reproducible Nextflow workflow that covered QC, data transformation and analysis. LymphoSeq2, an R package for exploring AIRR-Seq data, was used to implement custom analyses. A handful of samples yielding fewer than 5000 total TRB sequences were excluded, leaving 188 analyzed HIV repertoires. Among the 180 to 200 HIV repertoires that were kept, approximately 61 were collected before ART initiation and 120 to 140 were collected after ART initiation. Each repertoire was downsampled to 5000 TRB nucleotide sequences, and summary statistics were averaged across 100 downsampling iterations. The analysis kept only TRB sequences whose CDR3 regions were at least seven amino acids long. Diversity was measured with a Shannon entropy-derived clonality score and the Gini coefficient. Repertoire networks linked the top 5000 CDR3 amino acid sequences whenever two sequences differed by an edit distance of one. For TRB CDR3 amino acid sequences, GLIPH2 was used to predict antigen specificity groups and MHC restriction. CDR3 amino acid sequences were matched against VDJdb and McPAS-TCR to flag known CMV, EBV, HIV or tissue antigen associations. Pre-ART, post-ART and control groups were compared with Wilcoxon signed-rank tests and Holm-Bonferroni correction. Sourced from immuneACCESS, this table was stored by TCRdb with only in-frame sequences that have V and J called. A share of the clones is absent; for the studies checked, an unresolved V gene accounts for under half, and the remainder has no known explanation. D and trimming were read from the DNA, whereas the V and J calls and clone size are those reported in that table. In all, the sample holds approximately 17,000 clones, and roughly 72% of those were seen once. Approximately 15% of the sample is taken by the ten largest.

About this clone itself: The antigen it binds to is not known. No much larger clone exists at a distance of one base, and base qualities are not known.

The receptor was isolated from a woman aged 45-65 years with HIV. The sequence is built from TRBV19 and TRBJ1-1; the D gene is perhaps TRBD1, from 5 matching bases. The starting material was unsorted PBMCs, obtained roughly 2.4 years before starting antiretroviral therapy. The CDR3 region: CASSSGWKVLKATEAFF. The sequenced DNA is TGTGCCAGTAGCTCAGGGTGGAAAGTACTGAAGGCCACTGAAGCTTTCTTT.